This TCR beta chain was captured by sequencing in a study of regulatory T cells in long-lasting Graves disease. Study-level points and caveats: Newly diagnosed Graves' patients had higher TCR diversity than persistent ones.

Time point of the sample: newly diagnosed GD, antithyroid drugs for less than 3 months. RNA isolated from PBMCs was used to make the TCR library. The CDR3 is 13 residues long. V was clipped by 0 bases and J by 1 base, with 6 bases between them. The germline V gene encodes CDR1 DFQATT and CDR2 SNEGSKA (reference sequence). Researchers made TCR beta libraries by using iRepertoire HTBI primers and running Arm-PCR on CDR3 regions. TCRdb called the multiplex PCR reads again in MiXCR, with one record for every CDR3 protein. The table records 500,000 or so distinct CDR3 sequences, roughly 15% of them present only once. About this clonotype itself: Its antigen is as yet unknown. Since no conserved phenylalanine or tryptophan closes the CDR3, a read error is the likely cause.

The same sample was also studied in work on T cells in Graves' hyperthyroidism and ophthalmopathy. As that study records: Ophthalmopathy stood apart from stable hyperthyroidism in a 13 V-J model. Median prediction lead before ophthalmopathy onset was 6 to 8 months with the model.

The TCR comes from a woman between 45 and 65 years old with Graves disease. The gene calls are TRBV20-1 and TRBJ1-1, with D hard to call. The sequencing used peripheral blood mononuclear cells (PBMCs), collected at new diagnosis, from a patient treated with antithyroid drugs. The CDR3 reads CSARDLANTEAFS. CDR3 DNA sequence: TGCAGTGCTAGAGATTTAGCGAACACTGAAGCTTTCTCT.